This T cell receptor beta chain was identified in a study of identical twins. Study-level points and caveats: Cross-sectional statistics underpinned the conclusions; the same donors were not followed.

Each CDR3 protein is one row after TCRdb ran MiXCR on the 5' RACE reads. The repertoire holds over 500,000 distinct CDR3 sequences, around 20% seen once, with roughly 0.91% in the top ten. This clonotype was counted a few times. Antigen: not known. V was cut by 2 bases and J by 1 base, with 5 bases left in between. Germline CDR1 reads MNHEY; CDR2 reads SVGAGI. The CDR3 length is 14 residues. These same data were also listed under a study on T cells expressing NK-cell markers. That work contributes: Each of over 5 donors carried dominant NKG2C+ clonotypes accounting for about 1.0-7.0% of CD8+ T cells.

The chain joins TRBV6-5 to TRBJ2-2; D gene unclear. Sequencing was performed on CD4+ T cells sorted from blood. The clonotype comes from a woman aged 18-29 years in good health. The CDR3 region has the DNA TGTGCCAGCAGTTACGGCATGAACACCGGGGAGCTGTTTTTT. Its protein product is CASSYGMNTGELFF.